This TCR beta chain is from a study of T cell clonotyping in hematopoietic cell transplantation. This CDR3 comprises 13 residues. With 0 bases removed from V and 8 bases from J, the gap between germline ends came to 11 bases. Germline lookup yields CDR1 SGHRS and CDR2 YFSETQ. Sequencing used immunoSEQ multiplex PCR; TCRdb keeps in-frame clones, though not all of them. The sample contains approximately 42,000 clones, about 95% of which appear only once. Source material: peripheral blood mononuclear cells. This chain uses TRBV5-1 with TRBJ1-2; D is perhaps TRBD1 (6 bases). This TCR was sampled from a man aged 25-45 years in good health. Some clones in this sample may be carry-over from other donors' samples. CDR3 amino acids: CASSLGGAPGYTF. The CDR3 DNA is TGCGCCAGCAGCTTGGGGGGGGCGCCGGGCTACACCTTC. The full variable domain, in which reference TRBV5-1 and TRBJ1-2 provide the parts outside the CDR3, is KAGVTQTPRYLIKTRGQQVTLSCSPISGHRSVSWYQQTPGQGLQFLFEYFSETQRNKGNFPGRFSGRQFSNSRSEMNVSTLELGDSALYLCASSLGGAPGYTFGSGTRLTVV.